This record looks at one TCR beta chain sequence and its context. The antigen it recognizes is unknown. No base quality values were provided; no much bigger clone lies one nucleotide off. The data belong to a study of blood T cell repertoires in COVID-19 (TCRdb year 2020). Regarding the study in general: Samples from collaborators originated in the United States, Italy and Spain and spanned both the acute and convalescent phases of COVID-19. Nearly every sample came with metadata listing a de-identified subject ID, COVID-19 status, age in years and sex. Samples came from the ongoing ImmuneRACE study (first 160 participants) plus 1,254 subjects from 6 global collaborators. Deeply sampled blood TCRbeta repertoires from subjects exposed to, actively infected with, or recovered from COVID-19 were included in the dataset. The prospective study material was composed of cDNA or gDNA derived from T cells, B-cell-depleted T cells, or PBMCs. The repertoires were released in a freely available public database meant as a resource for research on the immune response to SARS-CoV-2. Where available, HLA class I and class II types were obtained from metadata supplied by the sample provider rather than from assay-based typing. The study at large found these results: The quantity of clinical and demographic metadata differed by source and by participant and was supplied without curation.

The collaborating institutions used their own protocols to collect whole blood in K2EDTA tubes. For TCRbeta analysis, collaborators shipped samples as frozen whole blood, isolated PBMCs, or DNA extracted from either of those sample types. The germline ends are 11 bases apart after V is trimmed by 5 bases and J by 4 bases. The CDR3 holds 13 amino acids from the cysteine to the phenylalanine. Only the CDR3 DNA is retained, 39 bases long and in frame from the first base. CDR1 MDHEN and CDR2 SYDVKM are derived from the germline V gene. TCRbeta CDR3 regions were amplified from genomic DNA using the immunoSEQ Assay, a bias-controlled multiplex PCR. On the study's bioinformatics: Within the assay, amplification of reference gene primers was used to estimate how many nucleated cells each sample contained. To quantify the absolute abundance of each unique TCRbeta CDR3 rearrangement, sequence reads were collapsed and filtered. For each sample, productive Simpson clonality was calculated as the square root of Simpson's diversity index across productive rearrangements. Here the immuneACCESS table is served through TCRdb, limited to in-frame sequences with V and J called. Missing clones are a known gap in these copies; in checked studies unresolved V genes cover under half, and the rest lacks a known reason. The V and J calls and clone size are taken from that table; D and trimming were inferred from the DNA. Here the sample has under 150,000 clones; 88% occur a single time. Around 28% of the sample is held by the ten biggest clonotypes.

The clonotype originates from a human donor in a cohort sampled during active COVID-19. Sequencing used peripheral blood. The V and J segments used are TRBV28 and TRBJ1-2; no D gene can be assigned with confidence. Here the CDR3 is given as CASSPPGPYGYTF. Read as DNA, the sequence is TGTGCCAGCAGTCCCCCAGGTCCCTATGGCTACACCTTC.